This TCR beta chain was sequenced during a study of Graves' ophthalmopathy and Graves' hyperthyroidism. Regarding the study as a whole: Predictions made by the model for ophthalmopathy progression reached roughly 70% sensitivity and less than 80% specificity.

This clonotype came up a few times. Its antigen is as yet unknown. Moderate-to-severe activity, CAS ≥3, NOSPECS ≥4 and duration under 3 months were recorded for donors with ophthalmopathy. CDR3 regions of TCR beta were amplified from RNA transcripts. The library came from an HTBI-primed first-round RT-PCR and a second-round multiplex PCR. In TCRdb, the multiplex PCR reads were re-called with MiXCR into one record per CDR3 protein. Of some 170,000 distinct CDR3 sequences in the sample, around two fifths are singletons; the top ten hold roughly 8.9%. The J segment lost 3 bases and the V segment lost 6 bases, leaving 5 bases of the junction unmatched. The CDR3 covers 14 residues. Germline-derived CDR1 and CDR2 are MNHNS and SASEGT.

The chain links TRBV6-1 to TRBJ1-1; 9 bases are a match to TRBD1. The sample consisted of peripheral blood. This TCR derives from a young man with Graves' ophthalmopathy. The CDR3 DNA is TGTGCCAGCAGGAGGACAGGGGCTGACACTGAAGCTTTCTTT. It specifies CASRRTGADTEAFF.